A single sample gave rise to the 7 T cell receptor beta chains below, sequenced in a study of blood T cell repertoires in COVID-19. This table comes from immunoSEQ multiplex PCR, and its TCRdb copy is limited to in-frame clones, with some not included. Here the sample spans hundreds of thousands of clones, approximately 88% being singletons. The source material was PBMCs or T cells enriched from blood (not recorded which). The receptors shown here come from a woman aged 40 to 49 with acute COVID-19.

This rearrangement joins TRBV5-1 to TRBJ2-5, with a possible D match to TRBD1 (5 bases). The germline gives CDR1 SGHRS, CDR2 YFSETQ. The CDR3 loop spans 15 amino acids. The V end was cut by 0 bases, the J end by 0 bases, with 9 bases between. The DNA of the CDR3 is TGCGCCAGCAGCTTGGCCCAGGGCCACCAAGAGACCCAGTACTTC. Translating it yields CASSLAQGHQETQYF.

The CDR3 here is CSVEGTGGDYGYTF. DNA of the CDR3: TGCAGCGTTGAAGGGACAGGGGGGGACTATGGCTACACCTTC. The genes are TRBV29-1 and TRBJ1-2; 10 bases are a match to TRBD1. This CDR3 is built from 14 residues. Germline-derived CDR1 and CDR2 are SQVTM and ANQGSEA. With 1 base clipped from V and 3 bases from J, the junction kept 2 bases outside the gene matches.

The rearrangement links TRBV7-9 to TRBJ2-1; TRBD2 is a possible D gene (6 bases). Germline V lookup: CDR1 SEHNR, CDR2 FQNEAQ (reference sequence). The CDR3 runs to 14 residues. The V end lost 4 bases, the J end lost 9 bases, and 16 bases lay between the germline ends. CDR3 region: CASSSRTSYGEQFF. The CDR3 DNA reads TGTGCCAGCAGCTCACGAACTAGCTACGGTGAGCAGTTCTTC.

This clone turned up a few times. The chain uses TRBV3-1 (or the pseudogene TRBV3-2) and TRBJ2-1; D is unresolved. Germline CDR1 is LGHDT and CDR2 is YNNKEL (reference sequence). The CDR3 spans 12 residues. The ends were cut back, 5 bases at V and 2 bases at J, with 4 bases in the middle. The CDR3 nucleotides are TGTGCCAGCAGCTATCCCTACAATGAGCAGTTCTTC. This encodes CASSYPYNEQFF.

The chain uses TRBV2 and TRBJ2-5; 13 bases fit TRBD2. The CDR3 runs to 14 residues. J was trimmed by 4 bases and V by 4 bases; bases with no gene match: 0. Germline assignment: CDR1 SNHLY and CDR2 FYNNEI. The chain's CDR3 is CASSGTSGGETQYF. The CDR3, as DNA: TGTGCCAGCAGTGGGACTAGCGGGGGAGAGACCCAGTACTTC. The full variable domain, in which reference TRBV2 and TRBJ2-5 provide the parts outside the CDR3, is EPEVTQTPSHQVTQMGQEVILRCVPISNHLYFYWYRQILGQKVEFLVSFYNNEISEKSEIFDDQFSVERPDGSNFTLKIRSTKLEDSAMYFCASSGTSGGETQYFGPGTRLLVL.

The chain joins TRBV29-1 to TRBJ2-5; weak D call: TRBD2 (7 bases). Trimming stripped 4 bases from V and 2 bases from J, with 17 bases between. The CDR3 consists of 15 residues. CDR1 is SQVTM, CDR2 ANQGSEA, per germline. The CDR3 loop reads CSVVGGGPGQETQYF. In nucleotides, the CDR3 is TGCAGCGTTGTAGGGGGGGGGCCAGGTCAAGAGACCCAGTACTTC.

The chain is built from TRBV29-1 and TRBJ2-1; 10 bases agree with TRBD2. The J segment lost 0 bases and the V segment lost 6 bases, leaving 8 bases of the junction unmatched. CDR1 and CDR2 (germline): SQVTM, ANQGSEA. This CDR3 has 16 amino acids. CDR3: CSVFTSGVSSYNEQFF. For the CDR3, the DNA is TGCAGCGTATTCACTAGCGGGGTGAGCTCCTACAATGAGCAGTTCTTC.